The following is a TCR beta chain sequence with its context. Germline lookup yields CDR1 KGHSH and CDR2 LQKENI. There are 15 residues in the CDR3. Trimming took off 3 bases at V and 3 bases at J, with 11 bases between the two ends. This entry is derived from a study of blood T cell repertoires in COVID-19. Study-wide background: T cells, B-cell-depleted T cells, or PBMCs supplied cDNA or gDNA.

In the original analysis: Reference gene primer amplification in the assay estimated nucleated cell counts. The repertoire was sequenced with immunoSEQ multiplex PCR; TCRdb's copy has only in-frame clones and lacks some. That table supplies the V and J calls and clone size; D and trimming were determined from the DNA. The sample lists 340,000 or so clones; just over 85% were seen once. Study members were between roughly 18 and 100 years old and lived in 24 US regions. The clonotype originates from a woman in her forties with acute COVID-19. The chain employs TRBV18 and TRBJ2-2, with D maybe TRBD1 (6 bases). Sample: PBMCs or T cells enriched from blood (not recorded which). The CDR3 protein is CASSPQGIYTGELFF. In DNA, the CDR3 is TGTGCCAGCTCACCCCAGGGGATCTACACCGGGGAGCTGTTTTTT.